The sample holds one count of the clone carrying this TCR beta chain. Seattle patients were enrolled during active infection and followed longitudinally. Sequencing was performed with immunoSEQ multiplex PCR; in TCRdb, only in-frame clones are kept and a portion is missing. The table includes 250,000 or so clones, around 87% detected once. The sample comes from a study of blood T cell repertoires in COVID-19. Study information: Specimens from acute and convalescent COVID-19 originated in the United States, Italy and Spain. T cells, B-cell-depleted T cells, or PBMCs provided the cDNA or gDNA that served as material.

The CDR3 runs 15 residues. The J segment lost 7 bases and the V segment lost 2 bases, leaving 7 bases of the junction unmatched. The germline CDR1 and CDR2 sequences are LNHNV and YYDKDF (reference sequence). The rearrangement joins TRBV15 to TRBJ1-4, with TRBD1 matching 7 bases. The TCR originated in an older woman with COVID-19, enrolled during active disease. The specimen was peripheral blood. CDR3 nucleotide sequence: TGTGCCACCAGCAGAAGGGGACAGATAGGTGAAAAACTGTTTTTT. It codes for CATSRRGQIGEKLFF.